Below, 25 T cell receptor beta chains from the same sample are listed, as sequenced in a study of T-cell reconstitution after alpha-beta-depleted transplantation in children. Preparation of the TCRbeta library used unique molecular identifiers. TCRdb redid the calling of the PCR reads with MiXCR, one entry per CDR3 protein. The repertoire holds about 540,000 distinct CDR3 sequences, with around 17% as singletons. The input for sequencing was PBMCs from the stem cell graft donor, taken from the stem cell graft. The receptor source for this set is a human donor who donated a stem cell graft to a child with acute lymphoblastic leukemia.

This clonotype is a singleton in its sample. The rearrangement uses TRBV18 and TRBJ2-6; D unclear. Germline V gene lookup returns CDR1 KGHSH and CDR2 LQKENI. This CDR3 comprises 15 residues. The V end lost 6 bases, the J end lost 0 bases, and 9 bases lay between the germline ends. The CDR3 DNA is TGTGCCAGCTCGCCCATAGGCTCTGGGGCCAACGTCCTGACTTTC. Protein sequence: CASSPIGSGANVLTF.

This clonotype was found a few times. V and J are TRBV7-8 and TRBJ1-5; D not resolved. Germline CDR1 SGHVS, CDR2 FQNEAQ. The CDR3 spans 14 residues. The V end lost 2 bases, the J end lost 7 bases, and 12 bases lay between the germline ends. This CDR3 is CASSLRGSGQPQHF. The CDR3 coding sequence is TGTGCCAGCAGCTTACGAGGCTCTGGCCAGCCCCAGCATTTT. The full variable domain, its missing parts supplied by reference TRBV7-8 and TRBJ1-5, is GAGVSQSPRYKVAKRGQDVALRCDPISGHVSLFWYQQALGQGPEFLTYFQNEAQLDKSGLPSDRFFAERPEGSVSTLKIQRTQQEDSAVYLCASSLRGSGQPQHFGDGTRLSIL.

V is TRBV12-3 or TRBV12-4 and J is TRBJ2-5; 9 nucleotides line up with TRBD1. This CDR3 comprises 14 residues. V trimming: 6 bases; J trimming: 7 bases; junction bases outside the gene matches: 9. As DNA, the CDR3 is TGTGCCAGCAGGATACAGGGGGCGGGCGTGACCCAGTACTTC. Translation: CASRIQGAGVTQYF.

The chain combines TRBV18 with TRBJ1-2; D gene ambiguous. CDR1 and CDR2 from the germline V gene are KGHSH and LQKENI. The V and J ends lost 6 bases and 10 bases respectively, with 18 bases between them. The CDR3 loop spans 13 amino acids. CDR3: CASSLDTRPDYTF. The CDR3 bases are TGTGCCAGCTCGCTCGACACTAGGCCTGACTACACCTTC. The variable domain in full, completed from reference TRBV18 and TRBJ1-2, reads NAGVMQNPRHLVRRRGQEARLRCSPMKGHSHVYWYRQLPEEGLKFMVYLQKENIIDESGMPKERFSAEFPKEGPSILRIQQVVRGDSAAYFCASSLDTRPDYTFGSGTRLTVV.

This clonotype was seen a few times. The chain joins TRBV5-1 to TRBJ2-7; 9 nucleotides align to TRBD2. Unmatched junction bases numbered 6, after V lost 0 bases and J lost 2 bases. Germline CDR1 is SGHRS and CDR2 is YFSETQ. The CDR3 runs to 16 residues. Here the CDR3 DNA reads TGCGCCAGCAGCTTGGATCCTAGCGGGACTCCCTACGAGCAGTACTTC. Protein sequence: CASSLDPSGTPYEQYF.

This sequence joins TRBV11-2 and TRBJ2-2; 7 bases match TRBD2. This CDR3 is 16 amino acids long. Germline loops: CDR1 SGHAT, CDR2 FQNNGV. V shed 4 bases, J shed 5 bases, and the junction held 10 bases outside the gene matches. CDR3: CASSSLPRAGTGELFF. The CDR3 DNA is TGTGCCAGCAGCTCCCTCCCAAGAGCGGGAACCGGGGAGCTGTTTTTT.

The J gene is TRBJ2-4, the V gene TRBV4-1; 8 bases align to TRBD2. The V gene end was trimmed by 3 bases and the J gene end by 0 bases; junction bases not matched to a gene: 16. The CDR3 consists of 20 residues. Germline CDR1 MGHRA, CDR2 YSYEKL. The CDR3 loop is CASSHHLAGNFVLAKNIQYF. In nucleotides, the CDR3 is TGCGCCAGCAGCCACCACCTAGCGGGCAACTTTGTACTAGCCAAAAACATTCAGTACTTC.

Only a few counts were recorded for this clonotype. The V gene is TRBV5-1, the J gene TRBJ2-1; 8 positions match TRBD2. V lost 1 base and J lost 2; bases outside the gene matches: 2. There are 15 residues in the CDR3. Germline-derived CDR1 and CDR2 are SGHRS and YFSETQ. The CDR3 loop reads CASSLREGPYNEQFF. CDR3 sequence (DNA): TGCGCCAGCAGCTTGCGGGAGGGCCCCTACAATGAGCAGTTCTTC.

The chain joins TRBV20-1 to TRBJ1-2; unclear D gene. V shed 6 bases and J shed 6 bases, with 14 bases lying between them. The CDR3 is 12 amino acids. Germline assignment: CDR1 DFQATT and CDR2 SNEGSKA (reference sequence). In DNA form, the CDR3 reads TGCAGTGCGGACGGGGAGACACATGGCTACACCTTC. It encodes CSADGETHGYTF.

This clonotype came up a few times. The J gene is TRBJ1-2, the V gene TRBV4-1, with 9 bases lining up with TRBD1. V dropped 1 base and J dropped 10; count of bases not matched to a gene: 7. Germline assignment: CDR1 MGHRA and CDR2 YSYEKL. This CDR3 spans 14 amino acids. CDR3 sequence reads: CASSQAPGQGDYTF. The DNA for the CDR3 is TGCGCCAGCAGCCAAGCCCCGGGACAGGGTGACTACACCTTC.

The gene calls are TRBV7-3 and TRBJ2-6; maybe TRBD2 (6 bases). V lost 2 bases and J lost 0, with 14 bases in between. Germline assignment: CDR1 SGHTA and CDR2 FQGTGA. This CDR3 contains 18 residues. This CDR3 reads CASSLGELGGSGANVLTF. The CDR3 region has the DNA TGTGCCAGCAGCTTAGGGGAATTGGGGGGCTCTGGGGCCAACGTCCTGACTTTC.

This clonotype was seen only a few times. This sequence joins TRBV5-1 and TRBJ2-3; 7 bases match TRBD1. The germline gives CDR1 SGHRS, CDR2 YFSETQ. The CDR3 extends over 12 amino acids. Unmatched junction bases numbered 4, after V lost 5 bases and J lost 7 bases. This CDR3 is CASSRDRHTQYF. The CDR3 bases are TGCGCCAGCAGTCGGGACAGACATACGCAGTATTTT. Variable domain in full (rest from reference TRBV5-1 and TRBJ2-3): KAGVTQTPRYLIKTRGQQVTLSCSPISGHRSVSWYQQTPGQGLQFLFEYFSETQRNKGNFPGRFSGRQFSNSRSEMNVSTLELGDSALYLCASSRDRHTQYFGPGTRLTVL.

The CDR3 nucleotides are TGTGCCAGTAGTATGAGCGGGACTTACGAGCAGTACTTC. Residues: CASSMSGTYEQYF. The gene calls are TRBV19 and TRBJ2-7, with 7 bases aligning to TRBD2. Germline V gene data show CDR1 as LNHDA and CDR2 as SQIVND (reference sequence). The junction had 3 bases not matched to a gene; V was cut back by 3 bases and J by 4 bases. The CDR3 consists of 13 residues.

This clonotype was counted a few times. This sequence joins TRBV7-9 and TRBJ2-7; 8 bases match TRBD1. V dropped 5 bases and J dropped 6; count of bases not matched to a gene: 12. This CDR3 has 15 amino acids. Germline CDR1 SEHNR, CDR2 FQNEAQ (reference sequence). The CDR3 DNA reads as TGTGCCAGCAGCGTAGGACAGGGATCTTTCACCGAGCAGTACTTC. Translation gives CASSVGQGSFTEQYF.

This chain joins TRBV10-3 and TRBJ2-1; 12 bases map to TRBD2. This CDR3 region has 16 residues. The V segment lost 6 bases and the J segment 7 bases; nucleotides outside the gene matches: 10. Germline V gives CDR1 ENHRY, CDR2 SYGVKD. CDR3 nucleotide sequence: TGTGCCATCAGGCCGCCCTCCACTAGCGGGAGGAATGAGCAGTTCTTC. The encoded protein is CAIRPPSTSGRNEQFF.

This clonotype has a handful of counts. The chain uses TRBV28 and TRBJ2-7; tentative D call: TRBD2 (6 bases). This CDR3 is built from 14 residues. In germline, CDR1 is MDHEN, CDR2 SYDVKM. Trimming pared 3 bases from V and 2 bases from J, leaving 11 bases between. Here the CDR3 DNA reads TGTGCCAGCAGTTTGGGGGGTCCCCCCTACGAGCAGTACTTC. Its protein is CASSLGGPPYEQYF. Variable domain in full (rest from reference TRBV28 and TRBJ2-7): DVKVTQSSRYLVKRTGEKVFLECVQDMDHENMFWYRQDPGLGLRLIYFSYDVKMKEKGDIPEGYSVSREKKERFSLILESASTNQTSMYLCASSLGGPPYEQYFGPGTRLTVT.

A few counts support this clonotype. The DNA of the CDR3 is TGCGCCAGCAGCTTGGCCTCCGGACCCGGGGTGGACACCATATATTTT. Its translation is CASSLASGPGVDTIYF. This chain links TRBV5-1 with TRBJ1-3, with D uncertain. The CDR3 is 16 amino acids. Germline-derived CDR1 and CDR2 are SGHRS and YFSETQ. With 0 bases removed from V and 8 bases from J, the gap between germline ends came to 18 bases.

This chain connects TRBV5-1 to TRBJ1-1; 8 bases align to TRBD1. Germline V lookup: CDR1 SGHRS, CDR2 YFSETQ. The CDR3 is 15 residues long. The ends lost 1 base at V and 4 bases at J; junction bases unmatched: 6. The CDR3 spells CASSLWADRATEAFF. In nucleotides, the CDR3 is TGCGCCAGCAGCTTGTGGGCGGACAGGGCCACTGAAGCTTTCTTT.

V gene TRBV4-1 combines with J gene TRBJ1-5; D unresolved. The CDR3 runs to 15 residues. V was pared by 4 bases and J by 5 bases, with 15 bases between. The germline gives CDR1 MGHRA, CDR2 YSYEKL. The CDR3 DNA reads as TGCGCCAGCAGCCTAGTGCTAACCCAGGATCAGCCCCAGCATTTT. Translating gives CASSLVLTQDQPQHF.

The gene calls are TRBV29-1 and TRBJ2-5; 8 bases align to TRBD2. Losses at the gene ends were 4 bases for V and 5 bases for J; bases not matched to a gene: 9. Germline CDR1 and CDR2: SQVTM and ANQGSEA. The CDR3 runs to 14 residues. The CDR3 protein is CSVVTSGGAETQYF. The CDR3 DNA reads TGCAGCGTTGTTACTAGCGGAGGGGCGGAGACCCAGTACTTC. The entire variable domain, with the rest obtained from reference TRBV29-1 and TRBJ2-5, is as follows: SAVISQKPSRDICQRGTSLTIQCQVDSQVTMMFWYRQQPGQSLTLIATANQGSEATYESGFVIDKFPISRPNLTFSTLTVSNMSPEDSSIYLCSVVTSGGAETQYFGPGTRLLVL.

This clonotype was detected a few times. The V and J genes are TRBV20-1 and TRBJ1-1, with no clear D. V was cut by 0 bases and J by 4 bases, with 15 bases left in between. Germline V CDR1 and CDR2: DFQATT, SNEGSKA (reference sequence). The CDR3 is made up of 15 amino acids. CDR3 in amino acids: CSARDGERGTTEAFF. As DNA, the CDR3 is TGCAGTGCTAGAGATGGTGAGCGGGGAACCACTGAAGCTTTCTTT.

The chain recombines TRBV6-1 with TRBJ2-3, with D uncertain. Germline CDR1 and CDR2: MNHNS and SASEGT. V was trimmed by 0 bases and J by 1 base, leaving 8 bases between them. This CDR3 has 15 residues. The CDR3 loop reads CASSEALDRTDTQYF. The DNA of the CDR3 is TGTGCCAGCAGTGAAGCGCTGGACCGCACAGATACGCAGTATTTT.

There are a few counts of this clonotype. V usage is TRBV29-1 and J usage is TRBJ2-7, with 8 bases matching TRBD1. J lost 5 bases, V lost 3 bases, and 3 bases had no gene match. CDR3 length equals 12 residues. Germline V gives CDR1 SQVTM, CDR2 ANQGSEA. The CDR3 DNA is TGCAGCGTTGAGGGGACAGGCCACGAGCAGTACTTC. Protein sequence: CSVEGTGHEQYF.

V is TRBV5-1 and J is TRBJ1-2; TRBD1 is a possible D gene (5 bases). CDR1 is SGHRS, CDR2 YFSETQ, per germline. The germline V and J ends were trimmed by 4 bases and 6 bases, with 13 bases remaining between them. The CDR3 is made up of 13 amino acids. CDR3 residues: CASSPYGTDGYTF. The CDR3 nucleotides read TGCGCCAGCAGCCCCTATGGGACGGATGGCTACACCTTC.

The V call is TRBV6-1, the J call TRBJ2-1; 7 bases are shared with TRBD2. This CDR3 contains 15 residues. Germline CDR1 MNHNS, CDR2 SASEGT. With V trimmed by 2 bases and J by 7 bases, 8 bases remained unmatched. CDR3: CASSEIAGTKNEQFF. The CDR3 DNA sequence: TGTGCCAGCAGTGAAATAGCGGGTACTAAAAATGAGCAGTTCTTC.